This is a list of T cell receptor beta chains from one sample in a study of CD8 T cells in ankylosing spondylitis. TCRdb re-derived calls from the 5' RACE reads in MiXCR, one entry per CDR3 protein. The table lists fewer than 250,000 distinct CDR3 sequences, about 11% of them singletons. Sample: blood, either unsorted or a sorted T cell fraction (not recorded which). These receptors all come from a male donor with ankylosing spondylitis or in good health (not recorded which). Both conserved end residues are part of each CDR3. The D gene is left open where the match is weak. Clone size is stated in some rows and not others, as once, few, many or a class when expanded.

clone_size | d_call | j_call | v_call | cdr3_aa | cdr3_nt
many | TRBD2 | TRBJ2-2 | TRBV20-1 | CSATGLAGTGELFF | TGCAGTGCTACGGGACTAGCGGGGACCGGGGAGCTGTTTTTT
many | TRBD1 | TRBJ2-1 | TRBV5-1 | CASSQLPGQASNEQFF | TGCGCCAGCAGCCAGCTACCGGGACAGGCAAGTAATGAGCAGTTCTTC
many | TRBD1 | TRBJ1-6 | TRBV12-3/TRBV12-4 | CASRRQGWNSPLHF | TGTGCCAGCAGGAGACAGGGGTGGAATTCACCCCTCCACTTT
many | . | TRBJ2-1 | TRBV7-2 | CATQIGKREQFF | TGTGCCACACAGATTGGGAAGCGGGAGCAGTTCTTC
. | TRBD1 | TRBJ2-1 | TRBV4-1 | CASSQGQGTVLYNEQFF | TGCGCCAGCAGCCAAGGACAGGGAACGGTCCTCTACAATGAGCAGTTCTTC
many | . | TRBJ2-7 | TRBV5-1 | CASSYGTRGYEQYF | TGCGCCAGCAGCTACGGGACGCGAGGTTACGAGCAGTACTTC
many | TRBD1 | TRBJ2-4 | TRBV10-3 | CAGPAPGQWVPVAKNIQYF | TGTGCCGGGCCGGCGCCGGGACAGTGGGTCCCGGTAGCCAAAAACATTCAGTACTTC
. | . | TRBJ1-2 | TRBV6-5 | CASSYGRSYGYTF | TGTGCCAGCAGTTACGGACGGAGCTATGGCTACACCTTC
. | TRBD2 | TRBJ2-3 | TRBV25-1 | CASSDPTPGLAGASPTDTQYF | TGTGCCAGCAGTGATCCTACTCCGGGACTAGCGGGAGCCTCTCCCACAGATACGCAGTATTTT
many | TRBD1 | TRBJ2-7 | TRBV12-3/TRBV12-4 | CASSSQDRGVTYEQYF | TGTGCCAGCAGTTCTCAAGACAGGGGGGTTACCTACGAGCAGTACTTC
. | . | TRBJ1-2 | TRBV21-1 | CASSKKNRAPLRYGYTF | TGTGCCAGCAGCAAAAAAAACAGGGCGCCCCTCAGATATGGCTACACCTTC
many | . | TRBJ2-2 | TRBV5-1 | CASSLPNTGELFF | TGTGCCAGCAGCCTCCCGAACACCGGGGAGCTGTTTTTT
many | . | TRBJ2-3 | TRBV7-2 | CASSLSGLGDTQYF | TGTGCCAGCAGCTTATCGGGCCTGGGGGATACGCAGTATTTT
few | . | TRBJ2-1 | TRBV20-1 | CSARGRGFSYNEQFF | TGCAGTGCTAGAGGTCGCGGGTTCTCCTACAATGAGCAGTTCTTC
many | . | TRBJ2-1 | TRBV7-2 | CASSPLRGGEQFF | TGTGCCAGCAGCCCTCTCCGGGGTGGTGAGCAGTTCTTC
few | . | TRBJ2-7 | TRBV6-1 | CASLGLSYEQYF | TGTGCCAGCTTGGGACTGTCCTACGAGCAGTACTTC
many | . | TRBJ2-2 | TRBV15 | CATSRDLLATNTGELFF | TGTGCCACCAGCAGAGATCTCCTAGCGACCAACACCGGGGAGCTGTTTTTT
many | . | TRBJ2-7 | TRBV6-5 | CATTIVDEQYF | TGTGCCACCACCATCGTGGACGAGCAGTACTTC
many | . | TRBJ1-2 | TRBV3-1 | CASSLQGYGYTF | TGTGCCAGCAGTTTACAGGGCTATGGCTACACCTTC
many | . | TRBJ1-1 | TRBV6-1 | CASAEPGDTEAFF | TGTGCCAGCGCCGAACCCGGGGACACTGAAGCTTTCTTT
many | . | TRBJ1-1 | TRBV7-9 | CASSLPVGTEAFF | TGTGCCAGCAGCCTGCCGGTAGGCACTGAAGCTTTCTTT
many | TRBD2 | TRBJ2-2 | TRBV5-1 | CASRMATSGHTGELFF | TGCGCCAGCAGGATGGCGACTAGCGGACACACCGGGGAGCTGTTTTTT
few | . | TRBJ1-2 | TRBV7-2 | CASSPGSSYGYTF | TGTGCCAGCAGCCCCGGATCAAGCTATGGCTACACCTTC
. | . | TRBJ1-1 | TRBV29-1 | CSVEVSSTEAFF | TGCAGCGTTGAGGTGTCGAGCACTGAAGCTTTCTTT
many | . | TRBJ1-1 | TRBV20-1 | CSARGTTGRTEAFF | TGCAGTGCTAGGGGGACGACGGGCAGGACTGAAGCTTTCTTT
few | TRBD1 | TRBJ1-2 | TRBV2 | CASSSDRGGYGYTF | TGTGCCAGCAGTTCGGACAGGGGAGGCTATGGCTACACCTTC
. | TRBD2 | TRBJ2-3 | TRBV11-3 | CASADRDYFTDTQYF | TGTGCCAGCGCCGACCGGGACTACTTCACAGATACGCAGTATTTT
many | TRBD1 | TRBJ2-7 | TRBV12-5 | CASGLERQGYYYEQYF | TGTGCTAGTGGTTTGGAGCGACAGGGCTACTACTACGAGCAGTACTTC
many | . | TRBJ2-1 | TRBV5-1 | CASSPTRPLYNEQFF | TGCGCCAGCAGCCCCACTAGGCCCCTGTATAATGAGCAGTTCTTC
many | TRBD2 | TRBJ2-1 | TRBV5-6 | CACTTSGSYNEQFF | TGTGCCTGTACGACTAGCGGATCTTACAATGAGCAGTTCTTC
once | . | TRBJ1-2 | TRBV20-1 | CSAKGEGGYTF | TGCAGTGCTAAGGGTGAGGGTGGCTACACCTTC
few | TRBD2 | TRBJ2-2 | TRBV19 | CASSIHLAGGQNTGELFF | TGTGCCAGTAGTATTCACCTAGCGGGAGGGCAGAACACCGGGGAGCTGTTTTTT
. | TRBD2 | TRBJ2-5 | TRBV6-5 | CASSYSRGVQETQYF | TGTGCCAGCAGTTACTCGCGGGGGGTCCAAGAGACCCAGTACTTC
. | TRBD2 | TRBJ2-3 | TRBV10-2 | CASSILAGVADTQYF | TGCGCCAGCAGTATTCTAGCGGGGGTGGCAGATACGCAGTATTTT
many | . | TRBJ1-5 | TRBV6-1 | CASSPEWSNQPQHF | TGTGCCAGCAGTCCCGAGTGGAGCAATCAGCCCCAGCATTTT
many | . | TRBJ1-4 | TRBV11-1 | CASSLARLGPATNEKLFF | TGTGCCAGCAGCTTAGCCCGGCTCGGGCCGGCAACTAATGAAAAACTGTTTTTT
few | . | TRBJ1-2 | TRBV20-1 | CSARDQGGLGGYTF | TGCAGTGCTAGAGATCAGGGAGGGTTAGGTGGCTACACCTTC
many | . | TRBJ1-1 | TRBV6-5 | CASSQSEGRKETFF | TGTGCCAGCAGTCAGTCGGAGGGCCGCAAGGAAACTTTCTTT
. | . | TRBJ2-4 | TRBV12-3/TRBV12-4 | CASSWNGNIQYF | TGTGCCAGCAGTTGGAACGGGAACATTCAGTACTTC
many | . | TRBJ2-3 | TRBV2 | CASSEGAALSDTQYF | TGTGCCAGCAGTGAAGGAGCGGCCCTTTCAGATACGCAGTATTTT
many | TRBD2 | TRBJ2-2 | TRBV20-1 | CSASLSPTSGVNTGELFF | TGCAGTGCTAGTCTATCACCGACTAGCGGGGTGAACACCGGGGAGCTGTTTTTT
many | . | TRBJ2-3 | TRBV9 | CASASSTDTQYF | TGTGCCAGCGCCTCTAGCACAGATACGCAGTATTTT
many | . | TRBJ2-2 | TRBV5-1 | CASSLNGITGELFF | TGCGCCAGCAGCTTGAACGGAATCACCGGGGAGCTGTTTTTT
many | TRBD2 | TRBJ2-5 | TRBV5-1 | CASAPMTSGAQETQYF | TGCGCCAGCGCCCCCATGACTAGCGGGGCACAAGAGACCCAGTACTTC
few | . | TRBJ1-1 | TRBV12-3/TRBV12-4 | CASSLSGGVEAFF | TGTGCCAGCAGTTTATCGGGGGGGGTGGAAGCTTTCTTT
many | TRBD2 | TRBJ2-3 | TRBV4-1 | CASSQDQSLAGADTQYF | TGCGCCAGCAGCCAAGATCAGTCCCTAGCGGGCGCAGATACGCAGTATTTT
few | TRBD1 | TRBJ2-7 | TRBV18 | CASSPGFPTGTDSYEQYF | TGTGCCAGCTCACCAGGGTTCCCCACCGGGACAGACTCTTACGAGCAGTACTTC
many | . | TRBJ1-2 | TRBV29-1 | CSVVPRLGADYGYTF | TGCAGCGTTGTTCCTCGACTTGGGGCAGACTATGGCTACACCTTC
. | . | TRBJ2-2 | TRBV12-3/TRBV12-4 | CASSRTVPNTGELFF | TGTGCCAGCAGTCGGACTGTTCCGAACACCGGGGAGCTGTTTTTT
many | . | TRBJ2-1 | TRBV19 | CASSIGSYNEQFF | TGTGCCAGTAGTATCGGCTCCTACAATGAGCAGTTCTTC
many | TRBD1 | TRBJ1-1 | TRBV5-1 | CASSSQGVSTEAFF | TGCGCCAGCAGCTCACAGGGGGTGAGCACTGAAGCTTTCTTT
many | . | TRBJ2-4 | TRBV6-5 | CASRDGNIQYF | TGTGCCAGCCGGGACGGAAACATTCAGTACTTC